The present TCR beta chain was sequenced within a study of monozygotic twins with cystic fibrosis (TCRdb year 2021). A note on the overall study: Barcoded libraries were prepared with about 14 PCR cycles from approximately 2.8 micrograms of fragmented DNA. The study compared TCR beta repertoires within and between 16 monozygotic twin pairs with cystic fibrosis to assess genetic influence on V and J gene usage. The cohort included ten female and six male twin pairs, mostly children and adolescents, aged about 2.0 to 36.4 years with a median of roughly 10 years. On the day blood was drawn, the twins' weight-for-height and FEVPerc (FEV1 disease centile) were ranked against those of the approximately 990 cohort participants. Data for three of the twin pairs had previously been reported in another context. What the authors observed across the whole study: The greatest similarity to the co-twin was observed for V gene usage in 13 of 16 pairs and for J usage in 8 of 16 pairs, which suggested genetic constraints. Simpson clonality was generally low (median about 0.009), which suggests a naive-dominated repertoire, and clonality was higher in the most severely affected patients. Significantly higher nucleotide-identical clonotype sharing was observed within monozygotic CF twin pairs than between unrelated CF individuals (P = 0.000026, Mann-Whitney). The cohort was small, and no association was found between shared CDR3 numbers and age, concordance or disease severity.

The twin pairs came from the European Cystic Fibrosis Twin and Sibling Study Cohort, a cohort that recruited patients from 150 to 200 CF clinics across 14 European countries. Both zygosity and CFTR genotype were checked in-house, and zygosity was tested with multiplex PCR across nine short tandem repeat loci. Each twin gave a peripheral blood sample, and clinical parameters were documented on that same day of blood sampling. Phenol/chloroform extraction was used to isolate genomic DNA from peripheral blood cells, and the DNA was then kept in TE buffer at 4 degrees C. As regards this clone: This clone's antigen is unknown. No quality values exist for individual bases; no much larger clone is one base distant.

Following the manufacturer's instructions, TCR beta CDR3 regions were amplified by multiplex PCR with the immunoSEQ immune profiling system. An Illumina NextSeq system was used for sequencing. The original pipeline was this. Sequence data were processed on the immunoSEQ Analyzer platform, and clonality was calculated as the square root of Simpson's index of productive rearrangements. Similarity in V and J usage was measured by Jensen-Shannon distance, and OLGA was used to compute CDR3 generation probabilities. The researchers looked up shared CDR3 sequences in the immuneACCESS database (August 2020) and in VDJdb (December 2020). This is the immuneACCESS table as TCRdb keeps it, with only in-frame sequences that have V and J called. A part of the clones is gone; compared with another copy, unresolved V genes explain less than half, and the rest is unexplained. V, J and clone size are those of that table, while D and trimming were read from the DNA. The sample table holds roughly 25,000 clones, of which 95% to 98% were seen once. Of the sample, around 3% is held by the ten largest clones.

The germline V gene supplies CDR1 SNHLY and CDR2 FYNNEI. The junction shows trimming of 3 bases on V and 3 bases on J, and the gene matches do not reach 11 bases of it. There are 16 amino acids in the CDR3, from cysteine to phenylalanine inclusive. Left in the record is the CDR3 DNA by itself, 48 bases read in frame from the first base. What was sequenced was blood. Recombination connected TRBV2 to TRBJ2-7; TRBD2 agrees with 7 junctional bases. This TCR was recovered from a girl aged 2 to 9 with cystic fibrosis. In nucleotides, the sequence is TGTGCCAGCAGTGAGAGTCGCGGGAGCTCACTCTACGAGCAGTACTTC. Its protein reads: CASSESRGSSLYEQYF.